This TCR beta chain was obtained from a study of T cell repertoires in cytomegalovirus infection (dated by TCRdb to 2018 to 2020). Regarding the study in general: Alongside well-studied HLA-B-restricted epitopes, the peptide stimulations were aimed at recently identified HLA-C-restricted CMV epitopes, whose presentation resists viral immunomodulation. Donor HLA type was relevant to the analysis, because carriage of CMV infection together with the matching HLA type was indicated by public TCR beta signatures. Study-level results and caveats: Carriers of CMV infection plus the relevant HLA type were discriminated by the cumulative frequency of public TCR beta family members in the study cohort and in an independent roughly 400-donor cohort. In the ex vivo response, HLA-C-restricted CMV-specific TCR beta clonotypes were dominant, and in two of eight donors the single most frequent clonotype came from this HLA-C-restricted group.

The meaning of the sample's treatment or condition label: in vitro stimulation with specific CMV peptide epitopes to enrich CMV-specific T cells. Instrument used: Illumina HiSeq 1500. The public sequencing data were trimmed at Q25 with fastp and processed into clonotypes with MiXCR by TCRdb, which kept only in-frame beta chains. Rows with a matching CDR3 protein are joined into one entry that keeps the most common DNA and genes. This sample is represented by about 770,000 distinct CDR3 sequences; 25% to 30% of them were singletons. The ten largest account for around 13% of the sample. To note about this clonotype: The antigen it binds to is not known. No quality values exist for individual bases; no much larger clone is one base distant.

Sequences were derived from cultured CD8+ T cells from PBMCs, sampled from culture after CMV antigen stimulation. The source is a human donor in good health (CMV status not recorded). Some clones in this sample may be carry-over from other donors' samples.

The CDR3 sequence is CASSLMWGGPTGLRPHEQFF. At the DNA level, the sequence is TGTGCCAGCAGTTTAATGTGGGGCGGGCCAACGGGCCTCCGACCACATGAGCAGTTCTTC. The receptor chain draws on TRBV12-3 or TRBV12-4 and TRBJ2-1; the D gene is tentatively TRBD1 or TRBD2, each matching 5 bases. The CDR3 contains 20 residues, cysteine and phenylalanine counted. Kept here is only the CDR3 DNA, which spans 60 bases and is read in frame from base 1. The junction shows trimming of 2 bases on V and 8 bases on J, plus 31 bases between the germline ends.